The 24 T cell receptor beta chains listed next were all sequenced from one sample in a study of blood T cell repertoires in COVID-19. Here immunoSEQ multiplex PCR was the method, and the copy in TCRdb shows in-frame clones only, minus some. The data hold about 74,000 clones, with roughly 85% observed a single time. The sample consisted of peripheral blood. The receptor source for this set is a man in his fifties with acute or convalescent COVID-19.

This chain uses TRBV5-4 with TRBJ1-2, with D possibly TRBD1 on 5 matching bases. This CDR3 has 15 amino acids. In germline, CDR1 is SGHNT, CDR2 YYREEE (reference sequence). Trimming took 3 bases from V and 2 from J, leaving 14 bases between them. This CDR3 is CASSWGGGANYGYTF. The CDR3 DNA reads as TGTGCCAGCAGCTGGGGTGGCGGGGCGAACTATGGCTACACCTTC.

The chain links TRBV11-2 to TRBJ1-6, with 7 positions matching TRBD1. The V and J ends lost 5 bases and 7 bases, in that order; junction bases with no gene match: 11. Germline V gene data show CDR1 as SGHAT and CDR2 as FQNNGV. CDR3 length equals 16 residues. In DNA form, the CDR3 reads TGTGCCAGCAGCATAATCTTCCGGGACAGCAATTCACCCCTCCACTTT. This sequence encodes CASSIIFRDSNSPLHF.

The chain carries TRBV5-1 and TRBJ2-2; TRBD2 agrees at 11 bases. This CDR3 region has 16 residues. The ends lost 2 bases at V and 3 bases at J; junction bases unmatched: 3. Looked up from germline, CDR1 is SGHRS and CDR2 is YFSETQ. In nucleotides, the CDR3 is TGCGCCAGCAGCTTTAGCGGGGGGGTCTACACCGGGGAGCTGTTTTTT. Translating it yields CASSFSGGVYTGELFF. Supplemented by reference TRBV5-1 and TRBJ2-2, the full variable domain reads KAGVTQTPRYLIKTRGQQVTLSCSPISGHRSVSWYQQTPGQGLQFLFEYFSETQRNKGNFPGRFSGRQFSNSRSEMNVSTLELGDSALYLCASSFSGGVYTGELFFGEGSRLTVL.

The gene calls are TRBV9 and TRBJ2-1, with D perhaps TRBD1 (5 bases). V was pared by 10 bases and J by 4 bases, with 30 bases between. Germline V gene lookup returns CDR1 SGDLS and CDR2 YYNGEE. This CDR3 region has 18 residues. The CDR3 DNA reads TGTGCCGGAAGAGTCTGGACACCGCAAACGTTTGTTTACAATGAGCAGTTCTTC. Amino acids: CAGRVWTPQTFVYNEQFF. Using reference TRBV9 and TRBJ2-1 for the parts outside the CDR3, the full variable domain is DSGVTQTPKHLITATGQRVTLRCSPRSGDLSVYWYQQSLDQGLQFLIQYYNGEERAKGNILERFSAQQFPDLHSELNLSSLELGDSALYFCAGRVWTPQTFVYNEQFFGPGTRLTVL.

This clone was recorded only once. CDR3 loop: CASSEAGQTSYEQYF. CDR3 DNA sequence: TGCGCCAGCAGTGAGGCGGGACAGACCTCCTACGAGCAGTACTTC. This chain connects TRBV10-1 to TRBJ2-7, with D maybe TRBD1 (7 bases). This CDR3 is 15 amino acids long. V lost 2 bases, J lost 0 bases, and 11 bases lay in between. Germline V gene data show CDR1 as WNHNN and CDR2 as SYGVQD (reference sequence).

The rearrangement links TRBV30 to TRBJ1-2; D not certain. V shed 0 bases and J shed 8 bases, with 10 bases lying between them. The CDR3 loop spans 12 amino acids. From germline, CDR1 is GTSNPN and CDR2 SVGIG (reference sequence). The CDR3 sequence is CAWSVSRLGYTF. The CDR3, as DNA: TGTGCCTGGAGTGTATCACGGTTAGGCTACACCTTC.

The CDR3 here is CAISEYPGTGVQPQHF. CDR3 DNA: TGTGCCATCAGTGAATACCCCGGGACAGGGGTGCAGCCCCAGCATTTT. The rearrangement links TRBV10-3 to TRBJ1-5, with 10 bases identical to TRBD1. Looked up from germline, CDR1 is ENHRY and CDR2 is SYGVKD. CDR3 length equals 16 residues. J was trimmed by 7 bases and V by 3 bases; bases with no gene match: 9.

The V gene is TRBV6-5, the J gene TRBJ2-7; the D is unclear. The CDR3 contains 13 residues. Looked up from germline, CDR1 is MNHEY and CDR2 is SVGAGI. V shed 4 bases and J shed 2 bases, with 9 bases lying between them. The CDR3 spells CASSWAQTYEQYF. As DNA, the CDR3 is TGTGCCAGCAGTTGGGCGCAGACCTACGAGCAGTACTTC.

In its sample, this clone ranks as medium-sized. This chain connects TRBV30 to TRBJ1-1; the D is unclear. The CDR3 length is 11 residues. CDR1 and CDR2 from the germline V gene are GTSNPN and SVGIG (reference sequence). The V end was cut by 6 bases, the J end by 1 base, with 6 bases between. CDR3 protein: CACERNTEAFF. CDR3 coding DNA: TGTGCCTGTGAGAGGAACACTGAAGCTTTCTTT.

The V call is TRBV6-2 or TRBV6-3, the J call TRBJ1-2, with 7 positions matching TRBD1. The length of the CDR3 is 14 residues. Germline CDR1 is MNHEY and CDR2 is SVGEGT. Germline trimming cut 4 bases from V and 2 bases from J; bases unmatched to any gene: 4. CDR3 loop: CASSWTGLNYGYTF. The CDR3 region has the DNA TGTGCCAGCAGTTGGACAGGCTTAAACTATGGCTACACCTTC.

The rearrangement links TRBV28 to TRBJ1-3, with a weak D call TRBD1 (6 bases). There are 14 residues in the CDR3. Trimming pared 6 bases from V and 0 bases from J, leaving 9 bases between. Germline V gives CDR1 MDHEN, CDR2 SYDVKM. The CDR3 spells CASSPGASGNTIYF. The DNA for the CDR3 is TGTGCCAGCAGCCCAGGGGCCTCTGGAAACACCATATATTTT. Looking up the rest from reference TRBV28 and TRBJ1-3 gives the full variable domain: DVKVTQSSRYLVKRTGEKVFLECVQDMDHENMFWYRQDPGLGLRLIYFSYDVKMKEKGDIPEGYSVSREKKERFSLILESASTNQTSMYLCASSPGASGNTIYFGEGSWLTVV.

V and J are TRBV19 and TRBJ1-3, with D perhaps TRBD1 (6 bases). With 2 bases removed from V and 2 bases from J, the gap between germline ends came to 10 bases. From germline, CDR1 is LNHDA and CDR2 SQIVND (reference sequence). This CDR3 comprises 15 residues. The CDR3 loop is CASSISGAAGNTIYF. Here the CDR3 DNA reads TGTGCCAGTAGTATATCAGGGGCGGCTGGAAACACCATATATTTT.

This chain links TRBV5-1 with TRBJ2-7; 8 bases map to TRBD1. Germline V gene lookup returns CDR1 SGHRS and CDR2 YFSETQ. Trimming took 4 bases from V and 3 from J; bases not matched to a gene: 6. The CDR3 is 14 residues long. The CDR3 sequence is CASSNKGQDYEQYF. CDR3 DNA: TGCGCCAGCAGCAATAAGGGACAGGACTACGAGCAGTACTTC.

This clone was recorded once. This chain links TRBV5-1 with TRBJ1-1; 8 bases map to TRBD1. The J segment lost 1 base and the V segment lost 2 bases, leaving 1 base of the junction unmatched. Germline V gives CDR1 SGHRS, CDR2 YFSETQ. This CDR3 has 14 residues. CDR3 region: CASSFDRGNTEAFF. The CDR3 nucleotides are TGCGCCAGCAGCTTCGACAGGGGGAACACTGAAGCTTTCTTT.

The chain combines TRBV6-2 or TRBV6-3 with TRBJ2-7; the match to TRBD2 covers 11 bases. V dropped 6 bases and J dropped 6; count of bases not matched to a gene: 13. The CDR3 has 16 residues. Germline-derived CDR1 and CDR2 are MNHEY and SVGEGT. The CDR3 sequence is CASRPPIGLAGIEQYF. In nucleotides, the CDR3 is TGTGCCAGCAGACCTCCCATCGGACTAGCGGGCATCGAGCAGTACTTC.

This clone was picked up one time. V usage is TRBV30 and J usage is TRBJ1-6, with D unclear. The CDR3 extends over 13 amino acids. Germline loops: CDR1 GTSNPN, CDR2 SVGIG (reference sequence). Between the trimmed V and J ends, which lost 2 bases and 6 bases, there was a span of 8 bases. The CDR3, as DNA: TGTGCCTGGAGTAGCACAGCTAATTCACCCCTCCACTTT. Translated, it gives CAWSSTANSPLHF. Variable domain in full (rest from reference TRBV30 and TRBJ1-6): SQTIHQWPATLVQPVGSPLSLECTVEGTSNPNLYWYRQAAGRGLQLLFYSVGIGQISSEVPQNLSASRPQDRQFILSSKKLLLSDSGFYLCAWSSTANSPLHFGNGTRLTVT.

This clone appeared a few times. The rearrangement links TRBV7-3 to TRBJ2-7; TRBD1 aligns across 11 bases. The CDR3 covers 14 residues. Germline lookup yields CDR1 SGHTA and CDR2 FQGTGA. V shed 5 bases, J shed 7 bases, and the junction held 7 bases outside the gene matches. This CDR3 reads CASSRTGGSGEQYF. The CDR3 bases are TGTGCCAGCAGCCGGACAGGGGGCTCAGGAGAGCAGTACTTC.

The chain has TRBV5-8 and TRBJ1-2, with 7 bases that match TRBD1. The junction had 15 bases not matched to a gene; V was cut back by 4 bases and J by 0 bases. The CDR3 totals 18 residues. Germline V lookup: CDR1 SGHTS, CDR2 YDEGEE. CDR3 sequence: CASSRDSLIDDTNYGYTF. The CDR3 nucleotides are TGTGCCAGCAGCCGGGACAGCCTCATTGACGACACTAACTATGGCTACACCTTC.

The J gene is TRBJ1-1, the V gene TRBV6-5; D uncertain. Trimming left V 5 bases short and J 1 base short, with 14 bases between. CDR3 length: 15 residues. Germline V gives CDR1 MNHEY, CDR2 SVGAGI. The CDR3 here is CASSHDTGGNTEAFF. In DNA, the CDR3 is TGTGCCAGCAGTCATGACACCGGAGGGAACACTGAAGCTTTCTTT.

Only a few counts were recorded for this clone. The chain couples TRBV21-1 to TRBJ1-1. TRBV21-1 is annotated as a pseudogene. There are 12 residues in the CDR3. The CDR3 reads CASSPWNTEAFF. CDR3 in DNA: TGTGCCAGCAGCCCCTGGAACACTGAAGCTTTCTTT.

The chain uses TRBV27 and TRBJ2-7; D gene ambiguous. V lost 4 bases, J lost 4 bases, and 5 bases lay in between. Germline CDR1 MNHEY, CDR2 SMNVEV (reference sequence). This CDR3 contains 11 residues. CDR3 amino acids: CASSSQYEQYF. CDR3 bases: TGTGCCAGCAGTTCCCAGTACGAGCAGTACTTC.

The V and J genes are TRBV3-1 (or the pseudogene TRBV3-2) and TRBJ1-1; 7 bases line up with TRBD1. The CDR3 extends over 17 amino acids. Trimming took 6 bases from V and 4 from J; bases not matched to a gene: 17. Germline CDR1 and CDR2: LGHDT and YNNKEL (reference sequence). The CDR3 loop is CASSPYFDRDGGTEAFF. The CDR3 DNA reads TGTGCCAGCAGTCCCTATTTTGACAGGGACGGAGGCACTGAAGCTTTCTTT.

This rearrangement joins TRBV28 to TRBJ1-2; D gene uncertain. The CDR3 consists of 14 residues. V shed 8 bases and J shed 6 bases, with 19 bases lying between them. Per the germline V gene, CDR1 is MDHEN and CDR2 is SYDVKM. CDR3 coding DNA: TGTGCCAGCCTGGAAGGGAGGGAATCTGATGGCTACACCTTC. Translated: CASLEGRESDGYTF.

V usage is TRBV9 and J usage is TRBJ1-6; D is undetermined. Per germline, CDR1 SGDLS and CDR2 YYNGEE. The CDR3 is made up of 15 amino acids. Deletions cut 4 bases from V and 2 bases from J, with 10 bases between. The CDR3 DNA is TGTGCCAGCAGCCCAGGACTTACCTATAATTCACCCCTCCACTTT. Its translation: CASSPGLTYNSPLHF. Complete variable domain (other parts from reference TRBV9 and TRBJ1-6): DSGVTQTPKHLITATGQRVTLRCSPRSGDLSVYWYQQSLDQGLQFLIQYYNGEERAKGNILERFSAQQFPDLHSELNLSSLELGDSALYFCASSPGLTYNSPLHFGNGTRLTVT.